The 14 T cell receptor beta chains presented below share a single source sample, sequenced in a study of cytomegalovirus exposure and HLA in healthy donors (dated by TCRdb to 2015 to 2018). Receptor libraries were prepared by the immunoSEQ multiplex PCR assay. For the multiplex PCR, a mixture combining 60 forward primers for TCR Vbeta segments and 13 reverse primers for TCR Jbeta segments was used. The immuneACCESS repertoire file appears here via TCRdb, limited to in-frame rearrangements. These files lack a portion of the clones; in checked studies, under half of the deficit traces to unresolved V genes, and the cause of the others is not known. For this sample there are 150,000 or so clones; 75% to 80% appear just once. Of the sample, 6% to 7% is held by the ten largest clones. Material: PBMCs. The receptors come from a man aged 35 to 55 in good health and CMV-seropositive.

The J gene is TRBJ2-7, the V gene TRBV6-5; tentative D call: TRBD2 (5 bases). CDR1 is MNHEY and CDR2 is SVGAGI in the germline V gene. This CDR3 is 14 amino acids long. Deletions cut 6 bases from V and 4 bases from J, with 16 bases between. CDR3 coding DNA: TGTGCCAGCAGACGCGCGACTGGGAGATACGAGCAGTACTTC. Protein sequence: CASRRATGRYEQYF.

The rearrangement links TRBV11-3 to TRBJ2-7; 8 nucleotides align to TRBD2. The V segment lost 5 bases and the J segment 6 bases; nucleotides outside the gene matches: 9. Germline CDR1 SGHNT, CDR2 YENEEA. The CDR3 runs to 14 residues. In nucleotides, the CDR3 is TGTGCCAGCAGCAGGCCGGGACTAGAAACCGAGCAGTACTTC. Its protein product is CASSRPGLETEQYF.

The chain employs TRBV10-1 and TRBJ1-2, with D maybe TRBD1 (6 bases). CDR3 length equals 13 residues. V gave up 0 bases and J gave up 7 bases, with 9 bases separating them. Germline V CDR1 and CDR2: WNHNN, SYGVQD (reference sequence). CDR3 residues: CASSESRGGGYTF. In nucleotides, the CDR3 is TGCGCCAGCAGTGAGTCCAGGGGTGGTGGCTACACCTTC.

The V gene is TRBV5-1, the J gene TRBJ1-1; TRBD1 aligns across 7 bases. The CDR3 loop spans 14 amino acids. Germline CDR1 is SGHRS and CDR2 is YFSETQ. The V segment lost 3 bases and the J segment 6 bases; nucleotides outside the gene matches: 8. The CDR3 region has the DNA TGCGCCAGCAGCTCGGTCGAGCAGGGGGCTGAAGCTTTCTTT. Translation gives CASSSVEQGAEAFF. Full variable domain (remainder filled in from reference TRBV5-1 and TRBJ1-1): KAGVTQTPRYLIKTRGQQVTLSCSPISGHRSVSWYQQTPGQGLQFLFEYFSETQRNKGNFPGRFSGRQFSNSRSEMNVSTLELGDSALYLCASSSVEQGAEAFFGQGTRLTVV.

A few counts support this clone. The genes are TRBV7-3 and TRBJ2-1, with a tentative D call TRBD1 (5 bases). Germline V gene data show CDR1 as SGHTA and CDR2 as FQGTGA. V lost 7 bases and J 7 bases, leaving 8 bases between the germline ends. The CDR3 length is 11 residues. This CDR3 is CASIQGNEQFF. CDR3 nucleotide sequence: TGTGCCAGCATTCAGGGTAATGAGCAGTTCTTC.

The V and J genes are TRBV2 and TRBJ2-7; 8 bases are shared with TRBD2. V gave up 6 bases and J gave up 0 bases; unmatched junction bases: 10. CDR3 length equals 16 residues. Germline V gene data show CDR1 as SNHLY and CDR2 as FYNNEI. CDR3 DNA: TGTGCCAGCAGGGGGGGGTATAGCGGGAACTCCTACGAGCAGTACTTC. Its translation: CASRGGYSGNSYEQYF.

The rearrangement joins TRBV19 to TRBJ2-1; D possibly corresponds to TRBD2 (6 bases). In germline, CDR1 is LNHDA, CDR2 SQIVND (reference sequence). CDR3 length: 15 amino acids. Trimming left V 8 bases short and J 4 bases short, with 18 bases between. CDR3: CASATRDSGYNEQFF. The CDR3 DNA reads TGTGCCAGTGCGACTAGGGATTCAGGGTACAATGAGCAGTTCTTC.

V is TRBV6-1 and J is TRBJ1-3; tentative D call: TRBD1 (6 bases). CDR3 length: 15 residues. Germline CDR1 MNHNS, CDR2 SASEGT. V was clipped by 10 bases and J by 4 bases, with 20 bases between them. The CDR3 coding sequence is TGTGCCACCACCCCCTACCGGACAGTCGGAAACACCATATATTTT. This gives the protein CATTPYRTVGNTIYF.

The rearrangement links TRBV29-1 to TRBJ1-1; D unresolved. Germline CDR1 SQVTM, CDR2 ANQGSEA. This CDR3 is 11 amino acids long. V was trimmed by 7 bases and J by 1 base, leaving 7 bases between them. The CDR3 DNA reads as TGCAGCGCGTACAGGAACACTGAAGCTTTCTTT. It translates to CSAYRNTEAFF.

This clone was seen just once. This chain links TRBV2 with TRBJ1-3; 7 bases are a match to TRBD1. The CDR3 is 14 amino acids. The germline CDR1 and CDR2 sequences are SNHLY and FYNNEI. The ends lost 4 bases at V and 6 bases at J; junction bases unmatched: 6. CDR3 in DNA: TGTGCCAGCAGTGGGGACAGACTAGAAAACACCATATATTTT. Residues: CASSGDRLENTIYF.

About this clone itself: Other DNA sequences within the sample encode an identical CDR3. The genes are TRBV5-4 and TRBJ2-7; TRBD2 matches 14 bases. Looked up from germline, CDR1 is SGHNT and CDR2 is YYREEE (reference sequence). The ends lost 3 bases at V and 3 bases at J; junction bases unmatched: 8. This CDR3 is built from 17 residues. CDR3 residues: CASSYAGTSGSHYEQYF. The CDR3 bases are TGTGCCAGCAGCTACGCCGGGACTAGCGGGAGTCACTACGAGCAGTACTTC.

The V call is TRBV6-1, the J call TRBJ2-7; 7 nucleotides line up with TRBD2. The CDR3 loop spans 14 amino acids. CDR1 and CDR2 (germline): MNHNS, SASEGT. V dropped 5 bases and J dropped 2; count of bases not matched to a gene: 6. The CDR3 DNA reads as TGTGCCAGCAGTTATGAGCGGGAACCCTACGAGCAGTACTTC. Translated, it gives CASSYEREPYEQYF.

The chain links TRBV5-1 to TRBJ2-3; possible D gene TRBD2, 6 bases. With 4 bases removed from V and 0 bases from J, the gap between germline ends came to 15 bases. Germline CDR1 is SGHRS and CDR2 is YFSETQ. The CDR3 has 16 amino acids. The CDR3 sequence: CASSLRTISSTDTQYF. CDR3 bases: TGCGCCAGCAGCCTCCGGACTATATCTAGCACAGATACGCAGTATTTT. The entire variable domain, with the rest obtained from reference TRBV5-1 and TRBJ2-3, is as follows: KAGVTQTPRYLIKTRGQQVTLSCSPISGHRSVSWYQQTPGQGLQFLFEYFSETQRNKGNFPGRFSGRQFSNSRSEMNVSTLELGDSALYLCASSLRTISSTDTQYFGPGTRLTVL.

This clone was seen a few times. V and J are TRBV28 and TRBJ2-7, with 9 nucleotides matching TRBD1. The V segment lost 4 bases and the J segment 2 bases; nucleotides outside the gene matches: 3. The CDR3 sequence is 14 residues long. Germline V CDR1 and CDR2: MDHEN, SYDVKM. CDR3 nucleotides: TGTGCCAGCAGTTCCACAGGGGGCCCCTACGAGCAGTACTTC. Translated, it gives CASSSTGGPYEQYF.